This TCR beta chain appears in the sequencing data of a study of T cells after yellow fever vaccination. Broader study findings: A weaker secondary response peaked on day 5, the primary on day 15. Clones that expanded after primary vaccination mostly reappeared after the booster (96% CD4, 70% to 90% CD8). Only a small proportion of the clonotypes turned up in both the CD4 and the CD8 compartments, likely arising from convergent recombination.

By 5'RACE template switching, TCR cDNA was produced, with a universal primer site and UMIs added in the process. TCRdb re-analysed the 5' RACE reads in MiXCR, keeping a single row per CDR3 protein. The sample contains about 85,000 distinct CDR3 sequences, about an eighth of which appear only once. There are 15 residues in the CDR3. CDR1 SGHDT and CDR2 YYEEEE come from the germline V gene. V was pared by 3 bases and J by 4 bases, with 14 bases between. The source of this sequence is a man between 18 and 29 years old who received the YFV17D yellow fever vaccine. This sample comprised CD8+ T cells not binding an NS4B(214-222) dextramer, sorted from PBMCs, obtained 21 days after the first yellow fever vaccination. The chain employs TRBV5-6 and TRBJ1-5; D remains ambiguous. CDR3 bases: TGTGCCAGCAGCTCGTGGAGTTTTTGGAATCAGCCCCAGCATTTT. Its protein is CASSSWSFWNQPQHF.